This T cell receptor beta chain was sequenced in a study of blood T cell repertoires in COVID-19. Study-level information: COVID-19 samples from acute and convalescent phases originated in the United States, Italy and Spain. In each case, the material was cDNA or gDNA derived from T cells, B-cell-depleted T cells, or PBMCs.

As originally analysed: Reference gene primer amplification gave estimated nucleated cell counts. Method: immunoSEQ multiplex PCR; TCRdb's copy keeps in-frame clones and lacks some. Clone size and the V and J calls come from that table; the DNA yielded D and trimming. This repertoire shows about 160,000 clones, approximately 81% found once; its top ten account for over 9.5%. This CDR3 spans 15 amino acids. The V segment lost 5 bases and the J segment 0 bases; nucleotides outside the gene matches: 3. The V gene's germline CDR1 is SGHNT and CDR2 YYREEE (reference sequence). The specimen sequenced was peripheral blood. The sequence was obtained from a woman at least 80 years old with active or convalescent COVID-19. This chain links TRBV5-4 with TRBJ2-3; 10 nucleotides agree with TRBD2. CDR3 bases: TGTGCCAGCAGGGCACTAGCGGGAAGCACAGATACGCAGTATTTT. Its translation is CASRALAGSTDTQYF.